This is a list of T cell receptor beta chains from one sample in a study of T-cell reconstitution after alpha-beta-depleted transplantation in children. A single record per CDR3 protein comes from TCRdb applying MiXCR to the PCR reads. The sample includes 550,000 to 800,000 distinct CDR3 sequences, around 13% of them seen just once. The source material was PBMCs, sampled before TCRalphabeta/CD19-depleted stem cell transplant. The receptors derive from a girl aged 2 to 9 with congenital amegakaryocytic thrombocytopenia, due to receive a stem cell transplant. Both conserved end residues are part of each CDR3. The D gene is left open where the match is weak. Clone size is stated in some rows and not others, as once, few, many or a class when expanded.

V gene	clone size	D gene	J gene	CDR3 length	CDR3 protein	CDR3 DNA
TRBV5-1	-	TRBD2	TRBJ2-3	16	CASYLTAGGSTDTQYF	TGCGCCAGCTATCTAACGGCGGGGGGCTCCACAGATACGCAGTATTTT
TRBV15	-	-	TRBJ1-1	15	CATSRGVRELTEAFF	TGTGCCACCAGCAGAGGTGTAAGGGAGCTCACTGAAGCTTTCTTT
TRBV5-5	-	TRBD2	TRBJ2-7	15	CASSSWTSGSHEQYF	TGTGCCAGCAGCTCGTGGACTAGCGGGAGCCACGAGCAGTACTTC
TRBV5-1	many	-	TRBJ2-1	12	CATSPPSDEQFF	TGCGCCACGAGCCCCCCTTCGGATGAGCAGTTCTTC
TRBV5-1	-	-	TRBJ2-6	16	CASSVGRTAGANVLTF	TGCGCCAGCAGCGTAGGACGGACGGCTGGGGCCAACGTCCTGACTTTC
TRBV14	-	-	TRBJ2-3	14	CASSQDLMVRTQYF	TGTGCCAGCAGCCAAGATTTAATGGTTCGTACGCAGTATTTT
TRBV12-3/TRBV12-4	many	TRBD2	TRBJ2-3	18	CASSKLAGHKVSADTQYF	TGTGCCAGCAGTAAACTAGCGGGGCACAAGGTTAGCGCAGATACGCAGTATTTT
TRBV6-6	many	TRBD1	TRBJ2-1	15	CASGSGTGGKHEQFF	TGTGCCAGCGGATCCGGGACAGGGGGCAAACATGAGCAGTTCTTC
TRBV20-1	many	TRBD2	TRBJ2-3	16	CSASGLAGEYTDTQYF	TGCAGTGCTTCGGGACTAGCGGGAGAGTACACAGATACGCAGTATTTT
TRBV6-5	-	-	TRBJ1-3	16	CASSYSHAGAGNTIYF	TGTGCCAGCAGTTACTCCCATGCGGGGGCAGGAAACACCATATATTTT
TRBV11-2	many	-	TRBJ1-2	13	CASSPQRSERYTF	TGTGCCAGCAGCCCCCAGAGATCAGAGCGCTACACCTTC
TRBV5-1	many	-	TRBJ2-7	16	CASSLAEWGNSYEQYF	TGCGCCAGCAGCTTGGCGGAGTGGGGGAATTCCTACGAGCAGTACTTC
TRBV3-1	-	-	TRBJ1-6	14	CASSQAGYLSPLHF	TGTGCCAGCAGCCAAGCTGGGTATCTCTCACCCCTCCACTTT
TRBV20-1	-	TRBD2	TRBJ2-4	18	CSARGAREDLQAKNIQYF	TGCAGTGCTAGAGGGGCGCGGGAGGATCTGCAGGCCAAAAACATTCAGTACTTC
TRBV7-8	-	-	TRBJ1-2	15	CASSLVGGVSSGYTF	TGTGCCAGCAGCTTAGTCGGGGGAGTCAGTTCTGGCTACACCTTC
TRBV20-1	many	TRBD1	TRBJ1-5	15	CSARDGTVGNQPQHF	TGCAGTGCTAGAGATGGGACAGTTGGCAATCAGCCCCAGCATTTT
TRBV12-3/TRBV12-4	-	TRBD2	TRBJ2-1	16	CASSHDPSGSLHEQFF	TGTGCCAGCAGTCACGATCCTAGCGGGAGTCTGCATGAGCAGTTCTTC
TRBV12-3/TRBV12-4	many	-	TRBJ1-6	16	CASSLGGPSHNSPLHF	TGTGCCAGCAGCCTAGGTGGACCATCGCATAATTCACCCCTCCACTTT
TRBV27	few	-	TRBJ2-5	10	CASTLPKGSF	TGTGCCAGCACCCTTCCTAAGGGTTCCTTC
TRBV7-8	many	TRBD1	TRBJ1-5	16	CASSLGTGLGNQPQHF	TGTGCCAGCAGCTTAGGGACAGGGTTAGGCAATCAGCCCCAGCATTTT
TRBV5-1	many	-	TRBJ2-1	13	CASSLEPFNEQFF	TGCGCCAGCAGCTTGGAGCCCTTCAATGAGCAGTTCTTC
TRBV12-3/TRBV12-4	many	TRBD1	TRBJ2-2	16	CASSNPTGIFTGELFF	TGTGCCAGCAGTAACCCGACAGGGATCTTCACCGGGGAGCTGTTTTTT
TRBV3-1	few	TRBD1	TRBJ1-2	14	CASSPGQDRMGYTF	TGTGCCAGCAGCCCCGGACAGGACCGGATGGGCTACACCTTC
TRBV18	few	-	TRBJ2-1	14	CASSPVGTYNEQFF	TGTGCCAGCTCACCAGTAGGGACTTACAATGAGCAGTTCTTC
TRBV20-1	-	-	TRBJ2-6	14	CSASGPSGANVLTF	TGCAGTGCGAGCGGGCCGTCCGGGGCCAACGTCCTGACTTTC
TRBV2	-	-	TRBJ1-2	13	CASSDYGVDGYTF	TGTGCCAGCAGTGATTACGGCGTCGATGGCTACACCTTC
TRBV12-3/TRBV12-4	many	TRBD1	TRBJ1-1	14	CASSFLPGGTEAFF	TGTGCCAGCAGTTTCCTCCCAGGGGGCACTGAAGCTTTCTTT
TRBV29-1	many	-	TRBJ1-5	12	CSVSTANQPQHF	TGCAGCGTTAGTACGGCTAATCAGCCCCAGCATTTT
TRBV29-1	-	TRBD1	TRBJ1-4	12	CSVEGQDEKLFF	TGCAGCGTTGAGGGACAGGATGAAAAACTGTTTTTT
TRBV18	-	-	TRBJ2-3	13	CASHRRDTDTQYF	TGTGCCAGCCATCGCAGGGACACAGATACGCAGTATTTT
TRBV6-6	many	-	TRBJ1-2	12	CASSDGVYGYTF	TGTGCCAGCAGTGACGGGGTTTATGGCTACACCTTC
TRBV7-9	many	-	TRBJ2-2	16	CASSTPTPGNTGELFF	TGTGCCAGCAGCACTCCCACGCCAGGGAACACCGGGGAGCTGTTTTTT
TRBV12-3/TRBV12-4	many	-	TRBJ1-2	14	CASSQLGYNQGYTF	TGTGCCAGCAGCCAACTAGGGTACAATCAGGGCTACACCTTC
TRBV28	few	-	TRBJ2-5	13	CASSPYSLETQYF	TGTGCCAGCAGCCCATACTCGTTAGAGACCCAGTACTTC
TRBV7-6	many	-	TRBJ2-3	17	CASSLGYSALRFHAQYF	TGTGCCAGCAGCTTAGGATATTCAGCGCTACGATTTCATGCGCAGTATTTT
TRBV7-8	many	-	TRBJ2-1	18	CASSLFETRESSYNEQFF	TGTGCCAGCAGCTTATTCGAGACTCGGGAGAGCTCCTACAATGAGCAGTTCTTC
TRBV9	-	-	TRBJ2-6	14	CASSVTTGANVLTF	TGTGCCAGCAGCGTGACAACTGGGGCCAACGTCCTGACTTTC
TRBV30	-	-	TRBJ1-5	13	CAWGAGWHQPQHF	TGTGCCTGGGGTGCAGGGTGGCATCAGCCCCAGCATTTT
TRBV20-1	-	-	TRBJ2-5	15	CSAGVWRGAQEIQYF	TGCAGTGCTGGCGTTTGGAGGGGGGCACAAGAGATCCAGTACTTC
TRBV4-1	many	-	TRBJ2-1	13	CASIGLSSGEQFF	TGCGCCAGCATTGGTCTGTCCAGTGGTGAGCAGTTCTTC
TRBV29-1	many	-	TRBJ2-1	15	CSVDGAGSSYNEQFF	TGCAGCGTTGATGGTGCAGGTAGCTCCTACAATGAGCAGTTCTTC
TRBV24-1	many	TRBD1	TRBJ2-1	15	CATSDPGQGYNEQFF	TGTGCCACCAGTGATCCGGGACAGGGTTACAATGAGCAGTTCTTC
TRBV7-8	-	TRBD2	TRBJ2-7	20	CASSLPDLNGGRAHEYEQYF	TGTGCCAGCAGCTTGCCGGATCTAAATGGCGGGAGGGCCCATGAATACGAGCAGTACTTC
TRBV7-9	-	TRBD1	TRBJ2-3	17	CASSSTDRENHPDTQYF	TGTGCCAGCAGCTCCACCGACAGGGAAAACCATCCAGATACGCAGTATTTT